This TCR beta chain stems from a study of immune evolution from preneoplasia to lung adenocarcinoma. The study's findings and limits: Top clone share appeared to fall from AAH through AIS, MIA, adenocarcinoma.

Worth noting for this clone: Its antigen is currently unknown.

The protocol was immunoSEQ multiplex PCR, while the TCRdb copy is restricted to in-frame clones and leaves out a portion. The sample gives approximately 5,800 clones, under 80% of which show up once; about 14% is in the top ten. V was shortened by 6 bases and J by 2 bases, with 14 bases between the two germline ends. Germline V gene lookup returns CDR1 WSHSY and CDR2 SAAADI. This CDR3 has 16 amino acids. The TCR was taken from a person aged 70 to 80 with lung adenocarcinoma. Sequencing was done on a sample of FFPE adjacent normal lung tissue. The gene calls are TRBV10-2 and TRBJ2-6, with a tentative D call TRBD1 (6 bases). DNA of the CDR3: TGCGCCAGCAGCCTACAGGGCTCTGCTGGGGCCAACGTCCTGACTTTC. It codes for CASSLQGSAGANVLTF.